One and the same sample provided the 32 T cell receptor beta chains below, sequenced in a study of CD8 T cells in ankylosing spondylitis. Study-wide points: Within ankylosing spondylitis blood, a TCR beta motif made up of roughly eight highly homologous variants appeared to be characteristic.

These receptors' antigens are unknown. TCRdb re-analysed the 5' RACE reads in MiXCR, keeping a single row per CDR3 protein. The table has hundreds of thousands of distinct CDR3 sequences, roughly 27% seen once. Sequencing was carried out using blood, either unsorted or a sorted T cell fraction (not recorded which). These receptors all stem from a male donor with ankylosing spondylitis.

This clonotype came up a few times. The V call is TRBV20-1, the J call TRBJ2-3; TRBD2 matches at 9 bases. CDR3 length equals 14 residues. Germline values: CDR1 DFQATT, CDR2 SNEGSKA (reference sequence). V trimming: 6 bases; J trimming: 3 bases; junction bases outside the gene matches: 7. CDR3 in DNA: TGCAGTGCAAAAGCGCGGGAGGGGACAGATACGCAGTATTTT. This codes for CSAKAREGTDTQYF.

This clonotype has only a few counts. A much larger clone lies a single base off, so this may be a read error. The genes are TRBV6-1 and TRBJ2-3; D gene unclear. In germline, CDR1 is MNHNS, CDR2 SASEGT. This CDR3 has 11 residues. Trimming left V 7 bases short and J 2 bases short, with 4 bases between. For the CDR3, the DNA is TGTGCCAGCATAACCACAGATACGCAGTATTTT. Translated: CASITTDTQYF.

The J gene is TRBJ2-3, the V gene TRBV5-6, with a weak D call TRBD1 (6 bases). This CDR3 has 15 residues. V lost 5 bases, J lost 0 bases, and 13 bases lay in between. The germline gives CDR1 SGHDT, CDR2 YYEEEE. CDR3 region: CASSLYRASTDTQYF. The CDR3 DNA follows: TGTGCCAGCAGTCTCTACAGGGCTAGCACAGATACGCAGTATTTT.

This sequence joins TRBV5-1 and TRBJ2-5; weak D call: TRBD1 (5 bases). Germline assignment: CDR1 SGHRS and CDR2 YFSETQ. The V end lost 0 bases, the J end lost 5 bases, and 17 bases lay between the germline ends. CDR3 size: 16 residues. The CDR3: CASSLVGRPRQETQYF. The CDR3 DNA reads TGCGCCAGCAGCTTGGTGGGGCGACCCCGGCAGGAGACCCAGTACTTC.

This clonotype was recorded at least ten times. The chain combines TRBV20-1 with TRBJ2-1, with 7 positions matching TRBD2. V lost 1 base and J lost 5; bases outside the gene matches: 14. The CDR3 extends over 17 amino acids. The germline gives CDR1 DFQATT, CDR2 SNEGSKA (reference sequence). CDR3 in DNA: TGCAGTGCTAGAGGGGGGATGGCGGGAGTAGGGAACAATGAGCAGTTCTTC. It codes for CSARGGMAGVGNNEQFF.

This clonotype was observed a handful of times. J is TRBJ1-1 and V is TRBV12-3 or TRBV12-4, with D possibly TRBD1 on 5 matching bases. CDR3 length: 14 residues. V gave up 10 bases and J gave up 4 bases, with 19 bases separating them. CDR3 in amino acids: CATSGRDYATEAFF. Written as DNA, the CDR3 is TGTGCCACCTCAGGGAGGGATTACGCCACTGAAGCTTTCTTT.

Ten or more counts support this clonotype. For the CDR3, the DNA is TGCAGTGCTAGGACAGGGGGATATGGCTACACCTTC. Residues: CSARTGGYGYTF. The chain recombines TRBV20-1 with TRBJ1-2, with 9 bases identical to TRBD1. The CDR3 extends over 12 amino acids. V trimming: 3 bases; J trimming: 5 bases; junction bases outside the gene matches: 1. The V gene's germline CDR1 is DFQATT and CDR2 SNEGSKA (reference sequence).

The rearrangement joins TRBV9 to TRBJ1-2; D remains ambiguous. The germline gives CDR1 SGDLS, CDR2 YYNGEE. Trimming left V 0 bases short and J 8 bases short, with 11 bases between. The CDR3 has 13 amino acids. The CDR3 protein is CASSVEPRRGYTF. CDR3 DNA sequence: TGTGCCAGCAGCGTAGAGCCCCGACGCGGCTACACCTTC.

The chain carries TRBV12-3 or TRBV12-4 and TRBJ1-1, with D uncertain. The CDR3 runs to 13 residues. V dropped 5 bases and J dropped 4 bases, with 11 bases sitting between them. The CDR3 sequence: CASSPDPFTEAFF. CDR3 DNA: TGTGCCAGCAGTCCGGATCCTTTCACTGAAGCTTTCTTT.

This chain joins TRBV28 and TRBJ1-2, with D maybe TRBD1 (5 bases). The CDR3 is 15 amino acids. Deletions cut 5 bases from V and 0 bases from J, with 13 bases between. CDR1 is MDHEN, CDR2 SYDVKM, per germline. CDR3 nucleotide sequence: TGTGCCAGCAGTCTCCCGACAGATTCTAACTATGGCTACACCTTC. The encoded protein is CASSLPTDSNYGYTF.

The V and J genes are TRBV2 and TRBJ2-2; the match to TRBD1 covers 8 bases. Per germline, CDR1 SNHLY and CDR2 FYNNEI. J was trimmed by 7 bases and V by 7 bases; bases with no gene match: 5. CDR3 length: 13 residues. The CDR3 here is CASKDRAGGELFF. Written as DNA, the CDR3 is TGTGCCAGCAAGGACAGGGCGGGCGGGGAGCTGTTTTTT.

This chain uses TRBV10-3 with TRBJ2-1; 13 bases are shared with TRBD2. Germline assignment: CDR1 ENHRY and CDR2 SYGVKD. The CDR3 consists of 13 residues. V shed 8 bases and J 7 bases; nucleotides not matched to a gene: 2. CDR3 in amino acids: CAIGLAGVNEQFF. CDR3 sequence (DNA): TGTGCCATCGGACTAGCGGGAGTAAATGAGCAGTTCTTC.

The CDR3 bases are TGCGCCAGCAGCCCTTTGGGGGGACAAGCTAATGAAAAACTGTTTTTT. This codes for CASSPLGGQANEKLFF. The chain couples TRBV5-1 to TRBJ1-4, with a weak D call TRBD1 (6 bases). CDR1 is SGHRS and CDR2 is YFSETQ in the germline V gene. The CDR3 extends over 16 amino acids. Trimming removed 4 bases from V and 3 bases from J, with 16 bases in between. The complete variable domain, with remaining parts taken from reference TRBV5-1 and TRBJ1-4, reads KAGVTQTPRYLIKTRGQQVTLSCSPISGHRSVSWYQQTPGQGLQFLFEYFSETQRNKGNFPGRFSGRQFSNSRSEMNVSTLELGDSALYLCASSPLGGQANEKLFFGSGTQLSVL.

The V and J genes are TRBV7-2 and TRBJ2-5; 14 positions agree with TRBD2. Germline CDR1 reads SGHTA; CDR2 reads FQGNSA. The CDR3 runs to 16 residues. V trimming: 5 bases; J trimming: 5 bases; junction bases outside the gene matches: 7. The CDR3 DNA is TGTGCCAGCAGCCCGCCCGGGACTAGCGGGAGTGAGACCCAGTACTTC. Translating gives CASSPPGTSGSETQYF.

The chain joins TRBV20-1 to TRBJ2-3; D unclear. CDR3 length equals 14 residues. CDR1 and CDR2 (germline): DFQATT, SNEGSKA (reference sequence). Between the trimmed V and J ends, which lost 4 bases and 3 bases, there was a span of 14 bases. The CDR3 sequence is CSATWALTTDTQYF. CDR3 sequence (DNA): TGCAGTGCTACCTGGGCGTTGACGACAGATACGCAGTATTTT.

This clonotype showed up just a few times. V and J are TRBV12-3 or TRBV12-4 and TRBJ1-2; D may be TRBD1 (5 bases). The CDR3 is 15 residues long. Trimming took 8 bases from V and 7 from J, leaving 23 bases between them. The CDR3 bases are TGTGCCAGCTCGATGAGGGACTTCTCGACCGGTGGCTACACCTTC. It codes for CASSMRDFSTGGYTF.

This chain connects TRBV6-1 to TRBJ2-2, with a weak D call TRBD1 (6 bases). The CDR3 runs to 14 residues. V was trimmed by 10 bases and J by 1 base, leaving 13 bases between them. Germline values: CDR1 MNHNS, CDR2 SASEGT. CDR3 region: CATSPGQNTGELFF. CDR3 in DNA: TGTGCCACCTCCCCGGGACAGAACACCGGGGAGCTGTTTTTT.

This chain connects TRBV9 to TRBJ2-3, with D uncertain. The CDR3 is 14 amino acids. Germline lookup yields CDR1 SGDLS and CDR2 YYNGEE. V lost 0 bases and J lost 1, with 6 bases in between. In nucleotides, the CDR3 is TGTGCCAGCAGCGTAGGCATACGCACAGATACGCAGTATTTT. Translated: CASSVGIRTDTQYF.

In this sample, this clonotype turned up a few times. V and J are TRBV5-1 and TRBJ2-7, with no clear D. The germline gives CDR1 SGHRS, CDR2 YFSETQ. The CDR3 is made up of 13 amino acids. Trimming removed 4 bases from V and 6 bases from J, with 14 bases in between. The chain's CDR3 is CASSDPGRPEQYF. The CDR3 DNA is TGCGCCAGCAGCGACCCGGGTCGACCCGAGCAGTACTTC.

This chain joins TRBV27 and TRBJ2-2; D is unresolved. V was clipped by 2 bases and J by 6 bases, with 13 bases between them. CDR1 and CDR2 (germline): MNHEY, SMNVEV (reference sequence). The CDR3 has 15 amino acids. In DNA, the CDR3 is TGTGCCAGCAGTTTACGTCCCGCGGCAGCCGGGGAGCTGTTTTTT. It translates to CASSLRPAAAGELFF.

This clonotype was picked up a small number of times. CDR3 region: CASRKGVRVNTEAFF. As DNA, the CDR3 is TGTGCCAGTAGGAAGGGGGTGAGAGTGAACACTGAAGCTTTCTTT. The chain combines TRBV19 with TRBJ1-1; D may be TRBD1 (6 bases). The V gene's germline CDR1 is LNHDA and CDR2 SQIVND (reference sequence). This CDR3 spans 15 amino acids. V shed 6 bases and J shed 0 bases, with 14 bases lying between them.

This clonotype was recorded a few times. This rearrangement joins TRBV5-1 to TRBJ2-7, with 11 bases lining up with TRBD1. Germline V gene sequence: CDR1 SGHRS, CDR2 YFSETQ. The CDR3 runs 17 residues. The V and J ends lost 0 bases and 0 bases, in that order; junction bases with no gene match: 5. The CDR3 region is CASSLGAGTGGSYEQYV. In DNA, the CDR3 is TGCGCCAGCAGCTTGGGAGCGGGGACAGGGGGCTCCTACGAGCAGTACGTC.

The chain carries TRBV5-5 and TRBJ2-3; D unresolved. This CDR3 comprises 13 residues. V was clipped by 5 bases and J by 2 bases, with 9 bases between them. The V gene's germline CDR1 is SGHKS and CDR2 YYEKEE (reference sequence). This CDR3 reads CASSPDATDTQYF. The CDR3 bases are TGTGCCAGCAGTCCCGACGCCACAGATACGCAGTATTTT.

This clonotype showed up many times. This chain links TRBV12-3 or TRBV12-4 with TRBJ1-2, with D hard to call. This CDR3 spans 14 amino acids. The V end lost 7 bases, the J end lost 8 bases, and 20 bases lay between the germline ends. For the CDR3, the DNA is TGTGCCAGCATCGCAGGAAGTGACATTGGGGGCTACACCTTC. The encoded protein is CASIAGSDIGGYTF.

The rearrangement links TRBV15 to TRBJ2-2, with D uncertain. CDR1 is LNHNV, CDR2 YYDKDF, per germline (reference sequence). V lost 8 bases to trimming and J lost 2 bases, with 15 bases between them. This CDR3 contains 15 residues. In DNA, the CDR3 is TGTGCCACCGCCCCTAGGGAAAGAAACACCGGGGAGCTGTTTTTT. Protein: CATAPRERNTGELFF.

The rearrangement uses TRBV7-9 and TRBJ1-5; no definite D call. Trimming stripped 2 bases from V and 0 bases from J, with 5 bases between. This CDR3 comprises 14 residues. From germline, CDR1 is SEHNR and CDR2 FQNEAQ (reference sequence). This chain's CDR3 is CASSLWDSNQPQHF. The CDR3 DNA is TGTGCCAGCAGCTTATGGGATAGCAATCAGCCCCAGCATTTT.

This clonotype has a handful of counts. This sequence joins TRBV4-1 and TRBJ2-1, with 8 positions matching TRBD1. The CDR3 is 17 residues long. Losses at the gene ends were 3 bases for V and 4 bases for J; bases not matched to a gene: 11. Germline lookup yields CDR1 MGHRA and CDR2 YSYEKL. The CDR3 loop is CASSQDPVQGAYNEQFF. CDR3 in DNA: TGCGCCAGCAGCCAGGACCCTGTTCAGGGGGCTTACAATGAGCAGTTCTTC.

The V call is TRBV9, the J call TRBJ2-3; D tentatively fits TRBD1 or TRBD2 (5 bases each). This CDR3 is built from 16 residues. From germline, CDR1 is SGDLS and CDR2 YYNGEE. The V gene lost 4 bases and the J gene lost 6 bases, with 21 bases spanning the gap. DNA of the CDR3: TGTGCCAGCAGCCCCGCAGTCGGGACCGCACAGGATACGCAGTATTTT. This sequence encodes CASSPAVGTAQDTQYF.

The chain carries TRBV27 and TRBJ1-5; 8 bases are shared with TRBD1. Germline V gene lookup returns CDR1 MNHEY and CDR2 SMNVEV (reference sequence). The CDR3 has 15 residues. The trim removed 4 bases at V and 3 bases at J, leaving 5 bases unmatched. Here the CDR3 reads CASSSLDRDNQPQHF. The CDR3 DNA follows: TGTGCCAGCAGTTCCCTGGACAGGGACAATCAGCCCCAGCATTTT.

The chain is built from TRBV12-3 or TRBV12-4 and TRBJ2-1; D perhaps matches TRBD1 (6 bases). The CDR3 is 12 residues long. Trimming took off 6 bases at V and 7 bases at J, with 10 bases between the two ends. This CDR3 is CASSTQGNEQFF. The CDR3 DNA is TGTGCCAGCAGCACACAGGGTAATGAGCAGTTCTTC.

V gene TRBV6-2 or TRBV6-3 combines with J gene TRBJ1-1; possible D gene TRBD1, 6 bases. V was cut by 0 bases and J by 5 bases, with 28 bases left in between. CDR1 is MNHEY, CDR2 SVGEGT, per germline. The CDR3 extends over 20 amino acids. CDR3 DNA sequence: TGTGCCAGCAGTTACTCGAAAGCAGGGGTCGAAAATCTGGTGAGGACTGAAGCTTTCTTT. It codes for CASSYSKAGVENLVRTEAFF.

This clonotype was picked up many times. The genes are TRBV4-1 and TRBJ2-2; no firm D call. The CDR3 has 16 residues. Looked up from germline, CDR1 is MGHRA and CDR2 is YSYEKL. Between the trimmed V and J ends, which lost 2 bases and 1 base, there was a span of 11 bases. CDR3 amino acids: CASSQPARLNTGELFF. CDR3 sequence (DNA): TGCGCCAGCAGCCAACCTGCTAGGCTGAACACCGGGGAGCTGTTTTTT.